This T cell receptor (beta chain) was sequenced during a study of early T cells in non-severe SARS-CoV-2 infection. Study-level information: Sequenced bulk RNA came from whole blood that was unsorted, and chains were unpaired. General study findings and limits: Matching against VDJdb likely underestimated virus-specific expansions, favoring anti-spike CD8.

Molecules of cDNA were individually given unique molecular identifiers that were attached to them. One entry per CDR3 protein results from TCRdb running MiXCR on the 5' RACE reads. The sample holds about 80,000 distinct CDR3 sequences, 9.5% to 15% seen once. Germline CDR1 is SGDLS and CDR2 is YYNGEE. The ends were cut back, 5 bases at V and 2 bases at J, with 14 bases in the middle. This CDR3 is built from 16 residues. On this clonotype itself: The antigen remains unidentified.

The sequence derives from an adult who was a healthcare worker with PCR-confirmed SARS-CoV-2 infection or an uninfected control (not recorded which). The donor label of this sample is uncertain. The chain couples TRBV9 to TRBJ2-6; D gene uncertain. The sequences come from whole blood, collected at baseline. The CDR3 DNA follows: TGTGCCAGCAGTGCCCAAGTAGAAACTGGGGCCAACGTCCTGACTTTC. Its protein is CASSAQVETGANVLTF.